This record concerns one T cell receptor beta chain sequence. What it recognizes is unknown. This CDR3 comprises 14 residues. Germline values: CDR1 SGHTS, CDR2 YDEGEE. V was trimmed by 1 base and J by 7 bases, leaving 14 bases between them. This sample stems from a study of T cell repertoires in cytomegalovirus infection. Study-level background: Newly reported HLA-C-restricted and thoroughly characterized HLA-B-restricted CMV epitopes were employed. From public TCR beta signatures came an indication of both CMV infection and matching HLA type. Findings of the study overall: Individuals carrying CMV plus the relevant HLA were identified by cumulative frequency of public TCR beta families. HLA-C-restricted CMV clonotypes gave the most frequent clonotype in two of eight donors.

MiXCR was run by TCRdb on the reads, yielding one entry per CDR3 protein. The sample has 900,000 to 950,000 distinct CDR3 sequences, roughly 31% seen once. This sample comprised cultured CD8+ T cells from PBMCs, obtained from culture after CMV antigen stimulation. The receptor was isolated from a human donor in good health (CMV status not recorded). Some clones in this sample may be carry-over from other donors' samples. The rearrangement uses TRBV5-8 and TRBJ1-2, with a tentative D call TRBD1 (5 bases). The chain's CDR3 is CASSLWLQGSGYTF. DNA for the CDR3: TGTGCCAGCAGCTTGTGGTTGCAGGGATCTGGCTACACCTTC.